The present T cell receptor (beta chain) was sequenced within a study of long-term antiretroviral therapy in people with HIV. Overall study: In the earliest collections, sampling predates the 2015 immediate-ART recommendation by about a decade.

Note on this clone: The target antigen is unknown.

An immunoSEQ assay, version v3.0, was performed at survey level. The repertoire was sequenced with immunoSEQ multiplex PCR; TCRdb's copy has only in-frame clones and lacks some. The table lists 20,000 to 30,000 clones, 81% of them singletons. Study findings and constraints: Repertoire composition at all time points was dominated by clones that had expanded before ART. ART was followed by higher diversity that remained below transplant donor controls. It was observed that HIV repertoires exhibited narrower CDR3 length ranges than controls.

V was pared by 2 bases and J by 4 bases, with 6 bases of the junction left unmatched. Germline lookup yields CDR1 SEHNR and CDR2 FQNEAQ (reference sequence). The CDR3 extends over 15 amino acids. This clonotype originated in a woman aged 18-35 years with HIV. Sequenced here: unsorted PBMCs, sampled at the start of antiretroviral therapy, before treatment. The chain links TRBV7-9 to TRBJ1-2, with 8 bases identical to TRBD1. CDR3 DNA: TGTGCCAGCAGCTTATCGGACAGGGTATCCTATGGCTACACCTTC. Its translation is CASSLSDRVSYGYTF.